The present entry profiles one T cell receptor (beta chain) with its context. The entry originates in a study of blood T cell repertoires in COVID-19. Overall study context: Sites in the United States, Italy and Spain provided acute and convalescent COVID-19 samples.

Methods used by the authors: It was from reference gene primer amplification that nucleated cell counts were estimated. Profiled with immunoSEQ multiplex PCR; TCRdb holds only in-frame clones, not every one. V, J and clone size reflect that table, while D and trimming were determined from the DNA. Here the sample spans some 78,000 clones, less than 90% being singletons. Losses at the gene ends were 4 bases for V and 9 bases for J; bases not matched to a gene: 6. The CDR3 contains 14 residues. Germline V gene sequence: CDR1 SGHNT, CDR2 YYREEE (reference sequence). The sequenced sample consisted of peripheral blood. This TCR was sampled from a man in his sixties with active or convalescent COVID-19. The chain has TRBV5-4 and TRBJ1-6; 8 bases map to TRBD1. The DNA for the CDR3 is TGTGCCAGCAGCGGACAGGGTGAAGCTTCACCCCTCCACTTT. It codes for CASSGQGEASPLHF.